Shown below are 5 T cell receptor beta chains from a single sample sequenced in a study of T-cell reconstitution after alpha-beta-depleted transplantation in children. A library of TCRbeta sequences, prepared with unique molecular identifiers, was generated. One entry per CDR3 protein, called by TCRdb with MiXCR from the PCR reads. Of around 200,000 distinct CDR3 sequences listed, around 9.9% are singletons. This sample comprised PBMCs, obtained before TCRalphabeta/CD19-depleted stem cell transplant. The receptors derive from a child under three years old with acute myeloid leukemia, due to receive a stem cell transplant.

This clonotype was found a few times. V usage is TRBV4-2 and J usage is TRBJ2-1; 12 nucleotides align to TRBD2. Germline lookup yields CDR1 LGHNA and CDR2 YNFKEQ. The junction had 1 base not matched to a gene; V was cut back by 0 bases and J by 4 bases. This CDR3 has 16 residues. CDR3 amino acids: CASSQDGTSGYNEQFF. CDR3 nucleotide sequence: TGTGCCAGCAGCCAAGATGGGACTAGCGGGTACAATGAGCAGTTCTTC.

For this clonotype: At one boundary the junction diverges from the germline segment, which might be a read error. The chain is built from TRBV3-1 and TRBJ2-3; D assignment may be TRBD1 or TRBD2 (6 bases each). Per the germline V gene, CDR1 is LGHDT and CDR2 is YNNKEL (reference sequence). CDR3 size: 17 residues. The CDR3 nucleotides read TGTGCCTGCAGCCAGCAGGGGACTTGCGAAGCCACAGATACGCAGTATTTT. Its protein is CACSQQGTCEATDTQYF.

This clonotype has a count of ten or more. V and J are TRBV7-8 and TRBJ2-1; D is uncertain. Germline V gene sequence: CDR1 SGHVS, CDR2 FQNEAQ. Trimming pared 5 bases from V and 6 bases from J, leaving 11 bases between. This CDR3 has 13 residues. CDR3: CASSVDSLNEQFF. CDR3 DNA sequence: TGTGCCAGCAGCGTAGACTCGCTCAATGAGCAGTTCTTC. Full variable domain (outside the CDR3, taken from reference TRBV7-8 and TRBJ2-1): GAGVSQSPRYKVAKRGQDVALRCDPISGHVSLFWYQQALGQGPEFLTYFQNEAQLDKSGLPSDRFFAERPEGSVSTLKIQRTQQEDSAVYLCASSVDSLNEQFFGPGTRLTVL.

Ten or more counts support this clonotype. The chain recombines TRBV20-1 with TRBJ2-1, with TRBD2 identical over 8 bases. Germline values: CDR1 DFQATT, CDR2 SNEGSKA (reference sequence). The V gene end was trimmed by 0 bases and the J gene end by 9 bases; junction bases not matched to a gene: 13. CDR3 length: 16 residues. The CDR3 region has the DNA TGCAGTGCTAGAGATCGGGGAGCGGGAGCTTTGGTTGAGCAGTTCTTC. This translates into CSARDRGAGALVEQFF.

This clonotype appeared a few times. The CDR3 DNA is TGTGCCAGCACCAGGGGGGCACGCTACGAGCAGTACTTC. Protein: CASTRGARYEQYF. This chain uses TRBV21-1 with TRBJ2-7; TRBD1 reflects the table's D call only, with no check against the DNA. TRBV21-1 is marked as a pseudogene. CDR3 size: 13 residues.